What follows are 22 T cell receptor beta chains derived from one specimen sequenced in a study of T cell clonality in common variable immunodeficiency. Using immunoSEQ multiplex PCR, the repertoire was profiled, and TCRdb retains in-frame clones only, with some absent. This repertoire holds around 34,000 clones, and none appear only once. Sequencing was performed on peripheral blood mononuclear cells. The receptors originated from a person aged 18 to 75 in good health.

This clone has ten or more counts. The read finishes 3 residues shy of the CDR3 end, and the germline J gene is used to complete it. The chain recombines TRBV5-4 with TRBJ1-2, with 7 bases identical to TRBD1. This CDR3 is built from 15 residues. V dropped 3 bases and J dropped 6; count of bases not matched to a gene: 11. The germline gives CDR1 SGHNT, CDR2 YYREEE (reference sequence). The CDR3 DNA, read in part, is TGTGCCAGCAGCTACAGAGACAGGGCTTTGAATGGC. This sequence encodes CASSYRDRALNG. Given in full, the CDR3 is CASSYRDRALNGYTF.

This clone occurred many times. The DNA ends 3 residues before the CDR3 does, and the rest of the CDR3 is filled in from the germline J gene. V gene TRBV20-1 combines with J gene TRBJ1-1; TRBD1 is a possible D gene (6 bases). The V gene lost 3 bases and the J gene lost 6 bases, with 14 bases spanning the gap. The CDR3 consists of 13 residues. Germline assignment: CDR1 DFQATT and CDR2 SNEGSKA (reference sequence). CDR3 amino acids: CSAREQGRSEAFF. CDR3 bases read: TGCAGTGCTAGGGAACAGGGCCGCTCTGAA.

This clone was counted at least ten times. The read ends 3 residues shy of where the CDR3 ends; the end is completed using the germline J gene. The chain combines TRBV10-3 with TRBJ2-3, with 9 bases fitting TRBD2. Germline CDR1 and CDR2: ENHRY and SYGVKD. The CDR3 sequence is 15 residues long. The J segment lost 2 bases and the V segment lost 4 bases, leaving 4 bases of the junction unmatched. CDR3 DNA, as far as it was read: TGTGCCATCAGTGCAGCGGGAGGACACACAGATACG. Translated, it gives CAISAAGGHTDT. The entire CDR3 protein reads CAISAAGGHTDTQYF.

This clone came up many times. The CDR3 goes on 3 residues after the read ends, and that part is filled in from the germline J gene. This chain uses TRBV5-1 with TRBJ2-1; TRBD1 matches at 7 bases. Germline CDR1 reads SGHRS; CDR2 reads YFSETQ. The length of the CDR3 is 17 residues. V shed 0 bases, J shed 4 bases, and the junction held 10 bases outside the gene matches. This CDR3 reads CASSLAALGQRYNEQFF. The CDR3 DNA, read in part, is TGCGCCAGCAGCTTGGCGGCTCTGGGACAGAGATACAATGAG.

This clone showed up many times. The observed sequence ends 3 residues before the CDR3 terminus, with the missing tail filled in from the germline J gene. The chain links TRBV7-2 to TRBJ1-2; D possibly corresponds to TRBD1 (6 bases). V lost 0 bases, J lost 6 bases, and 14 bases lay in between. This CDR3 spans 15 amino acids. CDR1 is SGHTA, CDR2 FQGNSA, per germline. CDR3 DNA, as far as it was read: TGTGCCAGCAGCTTAGCGACAGGAACCGCGGATGGC. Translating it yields CASSLATGTADG. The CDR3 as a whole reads CASSLATGTADGYTF.

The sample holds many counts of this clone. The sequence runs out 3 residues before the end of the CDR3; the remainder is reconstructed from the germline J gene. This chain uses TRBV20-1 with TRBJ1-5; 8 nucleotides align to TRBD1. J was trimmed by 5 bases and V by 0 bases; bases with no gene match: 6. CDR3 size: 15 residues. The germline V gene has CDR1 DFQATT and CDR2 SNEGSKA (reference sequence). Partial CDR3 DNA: TGCAGTGCTAGAGATCTGGGACAGGCTTATCAGCCC. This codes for CSARDLGQAYQP. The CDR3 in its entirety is CSARDLGQAYQPQHF.

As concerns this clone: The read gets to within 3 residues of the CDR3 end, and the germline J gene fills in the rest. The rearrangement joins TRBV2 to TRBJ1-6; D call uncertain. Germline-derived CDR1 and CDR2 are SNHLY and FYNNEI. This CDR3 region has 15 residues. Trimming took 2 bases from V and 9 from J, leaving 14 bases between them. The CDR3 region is CASSENQVLISPLHF. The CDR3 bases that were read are TGTGCCAGCAGTGAAAATCAGGTTCTAATTTCACCC. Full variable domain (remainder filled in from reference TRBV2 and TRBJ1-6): EPEVTQTPSHQVTQMGQEVILRCVPISNHLYFYWYRQILGQKVEFLVSFYNNEISEKSEIFDDQFSVERPDGSNFTLKIRSTKLEDSAMYFCASSENQVLISPLHFGNGTRLTVT.

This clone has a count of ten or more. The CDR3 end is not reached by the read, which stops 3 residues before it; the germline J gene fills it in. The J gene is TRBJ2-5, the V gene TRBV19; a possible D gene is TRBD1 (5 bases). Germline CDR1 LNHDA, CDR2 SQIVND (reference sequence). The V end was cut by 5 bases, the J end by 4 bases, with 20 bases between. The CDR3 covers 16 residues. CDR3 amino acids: CASSRATQGLGETQYF. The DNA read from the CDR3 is TGTGCCAGTAGTCGGGCAACGCAGGGTTTAGGAGAGACC.

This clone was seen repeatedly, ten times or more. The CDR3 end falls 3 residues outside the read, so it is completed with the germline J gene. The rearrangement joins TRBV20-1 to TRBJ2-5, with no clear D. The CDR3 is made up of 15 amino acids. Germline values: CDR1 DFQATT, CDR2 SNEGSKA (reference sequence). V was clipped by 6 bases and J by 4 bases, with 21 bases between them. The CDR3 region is CSAPEFGDRSETQYF. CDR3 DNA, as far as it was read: TGCAGTGCCCCAGAGTTTGGTGATCGATCAGAGACC.

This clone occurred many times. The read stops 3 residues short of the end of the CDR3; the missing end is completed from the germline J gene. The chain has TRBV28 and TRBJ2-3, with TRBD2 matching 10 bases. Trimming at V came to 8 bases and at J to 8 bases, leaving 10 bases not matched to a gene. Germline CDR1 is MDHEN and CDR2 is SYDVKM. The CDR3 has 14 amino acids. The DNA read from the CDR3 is TGTGCCAGCGTCTTAGCGGGAGGTCCCGGTACG. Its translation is CASVLAGGPGT. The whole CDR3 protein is CASVLAGGPGTQYF.

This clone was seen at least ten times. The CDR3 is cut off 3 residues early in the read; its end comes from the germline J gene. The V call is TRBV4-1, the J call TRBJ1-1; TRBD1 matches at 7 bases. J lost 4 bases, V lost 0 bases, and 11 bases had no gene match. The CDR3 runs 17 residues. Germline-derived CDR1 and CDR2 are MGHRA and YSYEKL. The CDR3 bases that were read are TGCGCCAGCAGCCAAGATACCGGACAGGCCGGAGGCACTGAA. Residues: CASSQDTGQAGGTE. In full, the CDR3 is CASSQDTGQAGGTEAFF.

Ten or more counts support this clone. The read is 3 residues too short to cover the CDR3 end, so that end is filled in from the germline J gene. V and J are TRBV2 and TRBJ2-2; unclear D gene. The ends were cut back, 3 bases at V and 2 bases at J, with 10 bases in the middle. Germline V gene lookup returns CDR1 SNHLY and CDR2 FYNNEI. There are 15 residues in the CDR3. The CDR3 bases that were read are TGTGCCAGCAGTGATCGTGCCGGTAACACCGGGGAG. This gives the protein CASSDRAGNTGE. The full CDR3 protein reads CASSDRAGNTGELFF. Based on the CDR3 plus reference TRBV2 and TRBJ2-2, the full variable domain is EPEVTQTPSHQVTQMGQEVILRCVPISNHLYFYWYRQILGQKVEFLVSFYNNEISEKSEIFDDQFSVERPDGSNFTLKIRSTKLEDSAMYFCASSDRAGNTGELFFGEGSRLTVL.

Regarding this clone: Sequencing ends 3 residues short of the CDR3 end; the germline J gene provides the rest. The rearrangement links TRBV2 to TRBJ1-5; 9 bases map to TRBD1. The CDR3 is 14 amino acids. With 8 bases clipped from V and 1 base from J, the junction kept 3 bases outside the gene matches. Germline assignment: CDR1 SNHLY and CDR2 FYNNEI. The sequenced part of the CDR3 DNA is TGTGCCAGCCTCGACAGGGGGAGCAATCAGCCC. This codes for CASLDRGSNQP. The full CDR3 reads CASLDRGSNQPQHF.

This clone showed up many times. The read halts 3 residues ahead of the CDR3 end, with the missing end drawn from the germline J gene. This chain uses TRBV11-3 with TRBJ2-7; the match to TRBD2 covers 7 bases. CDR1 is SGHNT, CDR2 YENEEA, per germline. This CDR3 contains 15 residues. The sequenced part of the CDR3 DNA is TGTGCAAGTCGCTTAATACGGGGGGTCTCCTACGAG. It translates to CASRLIRGVSYE. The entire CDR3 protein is CASRLIRGVSYEQYF.

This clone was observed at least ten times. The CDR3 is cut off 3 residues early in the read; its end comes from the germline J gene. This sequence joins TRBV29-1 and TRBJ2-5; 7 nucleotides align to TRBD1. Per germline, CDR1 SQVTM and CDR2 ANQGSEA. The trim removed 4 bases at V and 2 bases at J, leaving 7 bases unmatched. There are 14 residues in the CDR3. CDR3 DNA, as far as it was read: TGCAGCGTTGTGATGGGGACAGCACAAGAGACC. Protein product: CSVVMGTAQET. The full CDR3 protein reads CSVVMGTAQETQYF.

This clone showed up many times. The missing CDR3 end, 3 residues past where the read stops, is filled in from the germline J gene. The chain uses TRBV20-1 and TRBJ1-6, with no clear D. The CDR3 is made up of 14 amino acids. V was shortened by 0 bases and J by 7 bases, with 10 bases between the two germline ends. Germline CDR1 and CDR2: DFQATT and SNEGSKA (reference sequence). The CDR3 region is CSARDWQENSPLHF. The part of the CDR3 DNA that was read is TGCAGTGCTAGAGATTGGCAGGAAAATTCACCC.

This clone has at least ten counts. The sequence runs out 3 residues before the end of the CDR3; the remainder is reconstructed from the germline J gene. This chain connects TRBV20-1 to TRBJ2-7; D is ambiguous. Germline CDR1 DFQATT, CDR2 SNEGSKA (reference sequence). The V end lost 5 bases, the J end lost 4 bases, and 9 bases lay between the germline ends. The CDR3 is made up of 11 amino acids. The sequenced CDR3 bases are TGCAGTGCTTCCCCAGAATACGAG. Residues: CSASPEYE. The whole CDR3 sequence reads CSASPEYEQYF.

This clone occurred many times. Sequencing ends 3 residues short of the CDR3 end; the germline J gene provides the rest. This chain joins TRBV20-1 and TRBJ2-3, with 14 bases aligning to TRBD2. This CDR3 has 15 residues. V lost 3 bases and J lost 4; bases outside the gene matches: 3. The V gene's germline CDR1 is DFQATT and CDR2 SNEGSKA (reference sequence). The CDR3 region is CSARLGLAGADTQYF. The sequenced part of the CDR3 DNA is TGCAGTGCTAGGCTGGGACTAGCGGGAGCAGATACG.

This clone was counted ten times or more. The CDR3 DNA, read in part, is TGCAGTGCTAGTGACAGGTCCACCTACGAG. Protein: CSASDRSTYE. In full, the CDR3 reads CSASDRSTYEQYF. V is TRBV20-1 and J is TRBJ2-7, with D possibly TRBD1 on 6 matching bases. The read halts 3 residues ahead of the CDR3 end, with the missing end drawn from the germline J gene. V was shortened by 3 bases and J by 2 bases, with 11 bases between the two germline ends. The CDR3 totals 13 residues. CDR1 DFQATT and CDR2 SNEGSKA come from the germline V gene (reference sequence).

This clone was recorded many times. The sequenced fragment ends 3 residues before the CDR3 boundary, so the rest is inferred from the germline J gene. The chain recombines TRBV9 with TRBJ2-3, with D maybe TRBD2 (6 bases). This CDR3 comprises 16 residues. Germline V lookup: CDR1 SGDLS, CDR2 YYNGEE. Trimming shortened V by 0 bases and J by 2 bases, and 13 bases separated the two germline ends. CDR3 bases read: TGTGCCAGCAGCGTAGAGGGGACTCTAAACACAGATACG. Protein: CASSVEGTLNTDT. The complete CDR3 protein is CASSVEGTLNTDTQYF.

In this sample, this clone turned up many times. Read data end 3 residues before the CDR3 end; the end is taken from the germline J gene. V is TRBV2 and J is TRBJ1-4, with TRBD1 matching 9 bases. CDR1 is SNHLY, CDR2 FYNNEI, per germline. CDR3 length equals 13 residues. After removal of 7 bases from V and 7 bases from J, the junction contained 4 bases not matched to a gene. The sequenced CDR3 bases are TGTGCCAGCATTGGGACAGGGAGTGAAAAA. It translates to CASIGTGSEK. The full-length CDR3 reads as CASIGTGSEKLFF.

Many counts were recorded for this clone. CDR3 bases read: TGTGCCAGCAACGCGGGGAATGAAAAA. It yields the protein CASNAGNEK. The entire CDR3 is CASNAGNEKLFF. J is TRBJ1-4 and V is TRBV2; no definite D call. The read finishes 3 residues shy of the CDR3 end, and the germline J gene is used to complete it. This CDR3 has 12 amino acids. The V gene's germline CDR1 is SNHLY and CDR2 FYNNEI. V was cut by 7 bases and J by 5 bases, with 8 bases left in between.